This passage covers 4 T cell receptor beta chains from one sample sequenced in a study of blood T cells in healthy people across ages. Using a J-beta primer mix together with a sample-barcoded 5' primer, a second PCR was run for about 6 to 12 cycles. TCRdb used MiXCR to reprocess the 5' RACE reads, holding one entry per CDR3 protein. The data contain 650,000 to 1,000,000 distinct CDR3 sequences, 30% to 45% of them singletons. Sequencing was done on a sample of blood. These receptors came from a man in his late teens or twenties in good health.

The sample holds a few counts of this clonotype. The chain carries TRBV11-3 and TRBJ1-1; TRBD1 is a possible D gene (5 bases). The CDR3 covers 13 residues. The germline V and J ends were trimmed by 4 bases and 6 bases, with 12 bases remaining between them. Germline V gives CDR1 SGHNT, CDR2 YENEEA. CDR3 loop: CASSSGTGPEAFF. CDR3 nucleotides: TGTGCCAGCAGCTCCGGGACTGGGCCTGAAGCTTTCTTT. Full variable domain (remainder filled in from reference TRBV11-3 and TRBJ1-1): EAGVVQSPRYKIIEKKQPVAFWCNPISGHNTLYWYLQNLGQGPELLIRYENEEAVDDSQLPKDRFSAERLKGVDSTLKIQPAELGDSAVYLCASSSGTGPEAFFGQGTRLTVV.

This chain joins TRBV3-1 and TRBJ1-1; 7 nucleotides match TRBD1. V lost 6 bases to trimming and J lost 6 bases; unmatched junction nucleotides: 7. CDR3 size: 13 residues. CDR1 and CDR2 (germline): LGHDT, YNNKEL (reference sequence). The CDR3 protein is CASRPGGVAEAFF. The CDR3, as DNA: TGTGCCAGCAGGCCAGGGGGAGTGGCTGAAGCTTTCTTT.

In its sample, this clonotype was seen many times. The V and J genes are TRBV4-2 and TRBJ2-1, with TRBD2 identical over 8 bases. In germline, CDR1 is LGHNA, CDR2 YNFKEQ. The CDR3 spans 17 residues. Trimming at V came to 0 bases and at J to 5 bases, leaving 9 bases not matched to a gene. The CDR3 sequence is CASSQDGGSGVDNEQFF. CDR3 nucleotide sequence: TGTGCCAGCAGCCAAGATGGTGGTAGCGGGGTAGACAATGAGCAGTTCTTC.

This clonotype occurred a few times. CDR3 in amino acids: CASSLASGAYEQYF. The CDR3 nucleotides are TGCGCCAGCAGCTTGGCTAGCGGGGCCTACGAGCAGTACTTC. The rearrangement links TRBV5-1 to TRBJ2-7; 9 bases fit TRBD2. Germline CDR1 and CDR2: SGHRS and YFSETQ. Unmatched junction bases numbered 0, after V lost 0 bases and J lost 2 bases. The CDR3 sequence is 14 residues long.